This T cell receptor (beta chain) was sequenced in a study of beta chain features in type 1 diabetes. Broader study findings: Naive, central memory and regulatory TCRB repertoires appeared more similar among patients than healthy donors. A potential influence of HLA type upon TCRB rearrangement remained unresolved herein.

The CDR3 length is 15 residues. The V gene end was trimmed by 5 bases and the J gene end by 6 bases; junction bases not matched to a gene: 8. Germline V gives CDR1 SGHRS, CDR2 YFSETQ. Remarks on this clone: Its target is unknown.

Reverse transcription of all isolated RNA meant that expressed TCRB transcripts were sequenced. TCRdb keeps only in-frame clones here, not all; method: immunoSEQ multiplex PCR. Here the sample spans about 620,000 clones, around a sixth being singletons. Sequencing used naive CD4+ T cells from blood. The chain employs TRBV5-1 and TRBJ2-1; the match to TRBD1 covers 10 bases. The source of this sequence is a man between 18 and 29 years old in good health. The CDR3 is CASSQRDRGGNEQFF. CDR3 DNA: TGCGCCAGCAGTCAACGGGACAGGGGTGGCAATGAGCAGTTCTTC. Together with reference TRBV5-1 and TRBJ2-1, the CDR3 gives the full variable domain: KAGVTQTPRYLIKTRGQQVTLSCSPISGHRSVSWYQQTPGQGLQFLFEYFSETQRNKGNFPGRFSGRQFSNSRSEMNVSTLELGDSALYLCASSQRDRGGNEQFFGPGTRLTVL.